This TCR beta chain was identified during a study of cytomegalovirus exposure and HLA in healthy donors. Overall study context: The approximately 710 first-cohort repertoires and the 95 to 150 validation repertoires shared the same platform, a later analysis reported. Study-level findings and limits: According to a later analysis, TCR clusters from the first cohort tended to co-occur in the 100 to 150 validation repertoires. Reported performance of the classifier showed diagnosis of cytomegalovirus status with high specificity and sensitivity. Rare TCR sequences dominated, though some public TCRs recurred in many donors.

Notes on this clone: What it recognizes is unknown.

The protocol was immunoSEQ multiplex PCR, while the TCRdb copy is restricted to in-frame clones and leaves out a portion. The table records about 280,000 clones, approximately 88% of them present only once. CDR1 MNHNY and CDR2 SVGAGI come from the germline V gene (reference sequence). CDR3 length: 14 residues. The V and J ends lost 4 bases and 5 bases, in that order; junction bases with no gene match: 4. This rearrangement joins TRBV6-6 to TRBJ2-1, with 8 positions matching TRBD2. Specimen: PBMCs. This receptor was obtained from a woman in her late teens or twenties in good health and CMV-seronegative. For the CDR3, the DNA is TGTGCCAGCAGTTCGGAGCGGGGGCACAATGAGCAGTTCTTC. This sequence encodes CASSSERGHNEQFF.